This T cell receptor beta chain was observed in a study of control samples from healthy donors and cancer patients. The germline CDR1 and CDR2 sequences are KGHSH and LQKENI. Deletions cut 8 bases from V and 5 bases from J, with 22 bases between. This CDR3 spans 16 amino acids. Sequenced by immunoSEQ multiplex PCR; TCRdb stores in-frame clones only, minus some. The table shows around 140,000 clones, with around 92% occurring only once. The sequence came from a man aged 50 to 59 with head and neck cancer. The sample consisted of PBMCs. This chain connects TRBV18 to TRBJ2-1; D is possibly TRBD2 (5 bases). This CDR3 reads CASAGRHPARDNEQFF. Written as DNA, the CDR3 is TGTGCCAGCGCTGGGCGACACCCGGCGAGGGACAATGAGCAGTTCTTC.